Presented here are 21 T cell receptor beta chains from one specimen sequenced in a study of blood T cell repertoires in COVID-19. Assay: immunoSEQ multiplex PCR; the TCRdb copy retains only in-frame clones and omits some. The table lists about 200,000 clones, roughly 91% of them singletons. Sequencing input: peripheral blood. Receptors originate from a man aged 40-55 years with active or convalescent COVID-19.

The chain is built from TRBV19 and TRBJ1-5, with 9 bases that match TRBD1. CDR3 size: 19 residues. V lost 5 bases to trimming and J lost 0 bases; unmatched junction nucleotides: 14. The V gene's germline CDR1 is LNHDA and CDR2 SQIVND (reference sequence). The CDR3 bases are TGTGCCAGTAGTCCTCACCGGACAGGGGCCCCATATAGCAATCAGCCCCAGCATTTT. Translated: CASSPHRTGAPYSNQPQHF.

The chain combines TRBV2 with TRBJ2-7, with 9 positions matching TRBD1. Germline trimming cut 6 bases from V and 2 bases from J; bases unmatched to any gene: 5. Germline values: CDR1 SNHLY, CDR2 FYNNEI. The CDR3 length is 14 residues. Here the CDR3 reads CASRLTGGAYEQYF. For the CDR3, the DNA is TGTGCCAGCAGGTTGACAGGGGGGGCCTACGAGCAGTACTTC.

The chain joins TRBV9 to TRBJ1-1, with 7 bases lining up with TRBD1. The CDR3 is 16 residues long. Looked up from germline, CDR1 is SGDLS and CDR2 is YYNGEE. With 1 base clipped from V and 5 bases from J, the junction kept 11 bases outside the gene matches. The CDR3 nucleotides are TGTGCCAGCAGCGTATCCCCCCAAACAGGGGTGACTGAAGCTTTCTTT. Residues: CASSVSPQTGVTEAFF.

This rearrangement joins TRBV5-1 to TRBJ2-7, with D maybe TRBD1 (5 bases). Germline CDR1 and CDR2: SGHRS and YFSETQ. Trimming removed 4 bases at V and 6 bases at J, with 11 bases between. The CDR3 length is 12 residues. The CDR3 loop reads CASSRGQGEQYF. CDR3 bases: TGCGCCAGCAGCAGGGGCCAGGGCGAGCAGTACTTC.

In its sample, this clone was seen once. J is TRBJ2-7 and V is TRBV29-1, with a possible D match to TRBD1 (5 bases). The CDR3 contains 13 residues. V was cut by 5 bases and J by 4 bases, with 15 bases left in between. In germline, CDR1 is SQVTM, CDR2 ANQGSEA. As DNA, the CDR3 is TGCAGCGTTCAAAGCAGGGAACAATACGAGCAGTACTTC. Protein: CSVQSREQYEQYF.

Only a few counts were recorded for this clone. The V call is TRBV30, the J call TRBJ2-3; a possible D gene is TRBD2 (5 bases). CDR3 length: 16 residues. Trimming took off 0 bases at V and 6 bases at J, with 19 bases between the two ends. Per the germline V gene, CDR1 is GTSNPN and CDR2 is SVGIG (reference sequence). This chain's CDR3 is CAWSVWRLGAWDTQYF. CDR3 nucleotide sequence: TGTGCCTGGAGTGTATGGAGGCTAGGCGCATGGGATACGCAGTATTTT.

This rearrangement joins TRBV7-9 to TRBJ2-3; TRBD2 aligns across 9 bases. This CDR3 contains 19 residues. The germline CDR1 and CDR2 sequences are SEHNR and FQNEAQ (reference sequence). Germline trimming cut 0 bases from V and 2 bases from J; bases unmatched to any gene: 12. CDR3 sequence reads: CASSLAPSGTRALTDTQYF. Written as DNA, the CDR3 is TGTGCCAGCAGCTTAGCGCCTAGCGGGACCCGAGCCCTCACAGATACGCAGTATTTT.

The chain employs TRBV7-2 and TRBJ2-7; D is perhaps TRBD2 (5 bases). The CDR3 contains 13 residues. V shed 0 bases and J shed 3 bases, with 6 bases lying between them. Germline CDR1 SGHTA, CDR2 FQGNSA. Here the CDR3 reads CASSLARVYEQYF. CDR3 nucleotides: TGTGCCAGCAGCTTAGCGCGGGTCTACGAGCAGTACTTC.

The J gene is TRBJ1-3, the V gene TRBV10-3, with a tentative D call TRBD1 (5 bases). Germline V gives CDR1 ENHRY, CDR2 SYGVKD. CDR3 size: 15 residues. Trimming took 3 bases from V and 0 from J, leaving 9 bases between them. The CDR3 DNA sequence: TGTGCCATCAGTGATGGGGGGTTCTCTGGAAACACCATATATTTT. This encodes CAISDGGFSGNTIYF.

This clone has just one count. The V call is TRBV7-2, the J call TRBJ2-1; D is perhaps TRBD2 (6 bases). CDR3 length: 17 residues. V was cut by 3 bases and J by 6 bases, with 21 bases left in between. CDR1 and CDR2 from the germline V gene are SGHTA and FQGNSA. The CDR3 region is CASSFPPRGTSTNEQFF. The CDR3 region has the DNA TGTGCCAGCAGCTTCCCACCCCGCGGGACTTCTACCAATGAGCAGTTCTTC.

CDR3 in DNA: TGCGCCAGCAGCTTGGAATTAGCGGGGACGGGCACAGATACGCAGTATTTT. Translated, it gives CASSLELAGTGTDTQYF. V is TRBV5-1 and J is TRBJ2-3, with 8 nucleotides matching TRBD2. CDR3 size: 17 residues. V dropped 0 bases and J dropped 1; count of bases not matched to a gene: 7. The germline V gene has CDR1 SGHRS and CDR2 YFSETQ.

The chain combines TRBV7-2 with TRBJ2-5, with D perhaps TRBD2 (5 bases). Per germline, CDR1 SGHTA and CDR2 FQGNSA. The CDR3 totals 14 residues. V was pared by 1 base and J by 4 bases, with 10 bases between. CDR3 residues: CASSLVLAVETQYF. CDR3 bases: TGTGCCAGCAGCTTAGTTCTAGCAGTAGAGACCCAGTACTTC.

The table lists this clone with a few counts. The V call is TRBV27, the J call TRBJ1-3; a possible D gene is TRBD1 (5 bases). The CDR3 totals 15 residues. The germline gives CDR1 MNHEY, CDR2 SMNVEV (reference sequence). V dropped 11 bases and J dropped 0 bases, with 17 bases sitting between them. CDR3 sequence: CAPLSGVLSGNTIYF. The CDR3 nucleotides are TGTGCCCCACTATCGGGGGTACTCTCTGGAAACACCATATATTTT.

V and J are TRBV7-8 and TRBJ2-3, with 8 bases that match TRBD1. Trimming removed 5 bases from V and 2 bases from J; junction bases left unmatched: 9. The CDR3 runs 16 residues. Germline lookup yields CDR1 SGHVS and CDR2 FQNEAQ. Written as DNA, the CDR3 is TGTGCCAGCAGCAGAAACGACAGGGGCAACACAGATACGCAGTATTTT. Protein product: CASSRNDRGNTDTQYF.

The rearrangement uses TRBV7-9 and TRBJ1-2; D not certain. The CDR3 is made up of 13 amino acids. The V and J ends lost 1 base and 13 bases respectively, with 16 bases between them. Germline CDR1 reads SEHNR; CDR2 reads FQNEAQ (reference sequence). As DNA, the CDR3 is TGTGCCAGCAGCTTAGTTCTGGCAGCTAGCTGCACCTTC. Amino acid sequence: CASSLVLAASCTF.

The CDR3 DNA reads TGCGCCAGCAGCCTGGTCGGGGGGATGGAGACCCAGTACTTC. Translation gives CASSLVGGMETQYF. The chain employs TRBV5-1 and TRBJ2-5; 7 bases line up with TRBD2. Germline trimming cut 4 bases from V and 5 bases from J; bases unmatched to any gene: 8. Germline lookup yields CDR1 SGHRS and CDR2 YFSETQ. The CDR3 is 14 amino acids.

CDR3 DNA sequence: TGCGCCAGCAGCTTGGTCGGGGGGAACACTGAAGCTTTCTTT. It specifies CASSLVGGNTEAFF. The chain uses TRBV5-1 and TRBJ1-1; D possibly corresponds to TRBD1 (5 bases). V was shortened by 0 bases and J by 1 base, with 7 bases between the two germline ends. Germline CDR1 and CDR2: SGHRS and YFSETQ. The CDR3 runs to 14 residues.

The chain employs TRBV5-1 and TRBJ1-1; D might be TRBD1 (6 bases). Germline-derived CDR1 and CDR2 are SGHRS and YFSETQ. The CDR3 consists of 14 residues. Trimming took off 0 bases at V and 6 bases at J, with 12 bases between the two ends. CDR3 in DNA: TGCGCCAGCAGCTTGGTTCCCAGGGGCGCTGAAGCTTTCTTT. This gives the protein CASSLVPRGAEAFF. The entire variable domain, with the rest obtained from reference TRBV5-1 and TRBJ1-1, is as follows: KAGVTQTPRYLIKTRGQQVTLSCSPISGHRSVSWYQQTPGQGLQFLFEYFSETQRNKGNFPGRFSGRQFSNSRSEMNVSTLELGDSALYLCASSLVPRGAEAFFGQGTRLTVV.

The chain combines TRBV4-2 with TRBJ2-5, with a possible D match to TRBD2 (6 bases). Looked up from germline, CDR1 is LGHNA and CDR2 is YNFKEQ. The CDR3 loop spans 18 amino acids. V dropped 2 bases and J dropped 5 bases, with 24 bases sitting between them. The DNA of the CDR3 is TGTGCCAGCAGCCAAACAGGAGGGGCGGCTACACCCCAGGAGACCCAGTACTTC. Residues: CASSQTGGAATPQETQYF.

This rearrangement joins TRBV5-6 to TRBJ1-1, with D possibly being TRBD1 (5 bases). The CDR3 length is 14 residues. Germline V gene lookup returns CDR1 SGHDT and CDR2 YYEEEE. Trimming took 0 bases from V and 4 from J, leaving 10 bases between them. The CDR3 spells CASSLAGQGTEAFF. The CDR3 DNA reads TGTGCCAGCAGCTTGGCCGGGCAGGGCACTGAAGCTTTCTTT.

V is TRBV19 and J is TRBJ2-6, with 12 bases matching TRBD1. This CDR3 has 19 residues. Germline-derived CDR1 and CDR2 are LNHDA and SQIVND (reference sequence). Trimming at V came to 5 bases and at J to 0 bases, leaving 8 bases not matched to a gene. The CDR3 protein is CASSPGQGAKISGANVLTF. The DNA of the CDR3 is TGTGCCAGTAGTCCGGGACAGGGGGCAAAAATCTCTGGGGCCAACGTCCTGACTTTC.